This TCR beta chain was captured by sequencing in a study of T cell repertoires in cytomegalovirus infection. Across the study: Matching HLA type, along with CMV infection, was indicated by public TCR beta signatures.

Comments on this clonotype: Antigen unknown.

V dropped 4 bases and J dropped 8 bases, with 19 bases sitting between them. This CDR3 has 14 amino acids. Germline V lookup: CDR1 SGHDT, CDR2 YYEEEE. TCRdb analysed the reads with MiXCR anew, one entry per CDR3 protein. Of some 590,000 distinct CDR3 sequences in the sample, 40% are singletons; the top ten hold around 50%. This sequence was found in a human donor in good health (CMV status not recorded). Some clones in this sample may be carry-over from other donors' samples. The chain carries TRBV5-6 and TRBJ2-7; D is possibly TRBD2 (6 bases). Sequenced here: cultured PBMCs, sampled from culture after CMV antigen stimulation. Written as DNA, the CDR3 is TGTGCCAGCAGCCACTGGGACTCTCAAAATAAGCAGTACTTC. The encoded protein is CASSHWDSQNKQYF.